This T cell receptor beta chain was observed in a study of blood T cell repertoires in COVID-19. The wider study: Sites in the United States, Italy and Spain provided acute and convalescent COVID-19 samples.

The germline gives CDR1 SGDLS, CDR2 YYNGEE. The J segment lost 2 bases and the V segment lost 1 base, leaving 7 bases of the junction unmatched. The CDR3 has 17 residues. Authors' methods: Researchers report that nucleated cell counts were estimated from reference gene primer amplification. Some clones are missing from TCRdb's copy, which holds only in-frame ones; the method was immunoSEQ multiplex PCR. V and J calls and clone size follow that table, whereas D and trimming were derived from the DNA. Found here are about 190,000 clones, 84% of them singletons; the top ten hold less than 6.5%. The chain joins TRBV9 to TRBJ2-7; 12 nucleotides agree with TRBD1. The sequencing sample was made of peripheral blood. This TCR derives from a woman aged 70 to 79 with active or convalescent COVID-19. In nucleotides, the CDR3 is TGTGCCAGCAGCGTAACCGCCGGGACAGGGGGCCCCTACGAGCAGTACTTC. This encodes CASSVTAGTGGPYEQYF. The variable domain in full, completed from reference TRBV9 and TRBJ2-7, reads DSGVTQTPKHLITATGQRVTLRCSPRSGDLSVYWYQQSLDQGLQFLIQYYNGEERAKGNILERFSAQQFPDLHSELNLSSLELGDSALYFCASSVTAGTGGPYEQYFGPGTRLTVT.